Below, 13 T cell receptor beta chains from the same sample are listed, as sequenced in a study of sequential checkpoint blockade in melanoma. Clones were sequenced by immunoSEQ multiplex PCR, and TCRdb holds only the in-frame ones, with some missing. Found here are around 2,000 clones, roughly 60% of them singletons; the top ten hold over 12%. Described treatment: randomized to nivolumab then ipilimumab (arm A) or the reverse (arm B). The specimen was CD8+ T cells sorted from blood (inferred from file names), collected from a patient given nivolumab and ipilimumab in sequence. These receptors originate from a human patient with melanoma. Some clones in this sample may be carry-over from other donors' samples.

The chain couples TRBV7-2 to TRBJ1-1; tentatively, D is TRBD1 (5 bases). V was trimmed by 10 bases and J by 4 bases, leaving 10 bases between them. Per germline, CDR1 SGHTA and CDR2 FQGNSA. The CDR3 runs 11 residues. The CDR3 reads CAILQATEAFF. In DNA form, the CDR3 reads TGTGCCATATTACAGGCCACTGAAGCTTTCTTT. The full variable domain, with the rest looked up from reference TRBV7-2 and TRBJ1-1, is GAGVSQSPSNKVTEKGKDVELRCDPISGHTALYWYRQSLGQGLEFLIYFQGNSAPDKSGLPSDRFSAERTGGSVSTLTIQRTQQEDSAVYLCAILQATEAFFGQGTRLTVV.

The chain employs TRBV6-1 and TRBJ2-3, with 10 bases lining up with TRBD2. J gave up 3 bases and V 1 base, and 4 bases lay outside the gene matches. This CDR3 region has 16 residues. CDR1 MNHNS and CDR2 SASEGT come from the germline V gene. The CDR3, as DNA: TGTGCCAGCAGTGAAGTGAGCGGGGGGGCGACAGATACGCAGTATTTT. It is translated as CASSEVSGGATDTQYF.

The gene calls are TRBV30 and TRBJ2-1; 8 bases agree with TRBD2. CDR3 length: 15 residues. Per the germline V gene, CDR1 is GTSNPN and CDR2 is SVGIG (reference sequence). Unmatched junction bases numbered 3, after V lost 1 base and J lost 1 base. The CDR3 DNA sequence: TGTGCCTGGAGTGGAGCGGGGGTGTCCTACAATGAGCAGTTCTTC. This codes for CAWSGAGVSYNEQFF.

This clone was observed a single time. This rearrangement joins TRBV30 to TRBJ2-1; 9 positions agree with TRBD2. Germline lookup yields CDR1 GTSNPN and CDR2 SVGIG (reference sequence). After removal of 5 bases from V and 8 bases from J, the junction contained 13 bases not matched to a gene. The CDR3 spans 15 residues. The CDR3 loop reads CAWRERGAPGDEQFF. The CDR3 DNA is TGTGCCTGGCGAGAGCGGGGGGCCCCTGGGGATGAGCAGTTCTTC.

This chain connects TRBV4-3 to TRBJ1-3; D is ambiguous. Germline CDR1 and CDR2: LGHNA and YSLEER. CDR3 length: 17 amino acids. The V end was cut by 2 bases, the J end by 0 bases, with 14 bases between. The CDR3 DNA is TGCGCCAGCAGCCAAAGGGCAGGAGGCCGCTCTGGAAACACCATATATTTT. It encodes CASSQRAGGRSGNTIYF.

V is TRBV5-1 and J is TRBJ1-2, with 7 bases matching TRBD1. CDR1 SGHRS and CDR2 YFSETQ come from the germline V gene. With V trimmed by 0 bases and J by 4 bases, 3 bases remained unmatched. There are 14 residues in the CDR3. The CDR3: CASSLDTGAYGYTF. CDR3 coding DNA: TGCGCCAGCAGCTTGGACACAGGGGCCTATGGCTACACCTTC. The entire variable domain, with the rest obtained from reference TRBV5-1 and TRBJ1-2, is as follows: KAGVTQTPRYLIKTRGQQVTLSCSPISGHRSVSWYQQTPGQGLQFLFEYFSETQRNKGNFPGRFSGRQFSNSRSEMNVSTLELGDSALYLCASSLDTGAYGYTFGSGTRLTVV.

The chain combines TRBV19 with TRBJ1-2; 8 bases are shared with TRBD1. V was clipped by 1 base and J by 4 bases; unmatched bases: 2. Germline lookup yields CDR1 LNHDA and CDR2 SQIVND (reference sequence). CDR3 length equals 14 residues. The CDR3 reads CASSIGTGTYGYTF. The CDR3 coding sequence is TGTGCCAGTAGTATAGGGACAGGGACCTATGGCTACACCTTC.

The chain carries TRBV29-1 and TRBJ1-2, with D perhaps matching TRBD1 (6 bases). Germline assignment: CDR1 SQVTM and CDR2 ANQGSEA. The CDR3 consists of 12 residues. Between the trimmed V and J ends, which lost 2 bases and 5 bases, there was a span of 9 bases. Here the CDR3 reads CSVEQGIYGYTF. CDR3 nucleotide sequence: TGCAGCGTTGAACAGGGGATATATGGCTACACCTTC.

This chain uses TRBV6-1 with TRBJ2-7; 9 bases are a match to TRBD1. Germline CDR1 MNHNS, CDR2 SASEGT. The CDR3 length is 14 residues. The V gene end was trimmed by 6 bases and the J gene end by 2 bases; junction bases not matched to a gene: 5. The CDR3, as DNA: TGTGCCAGCAGCGACAGGGGGGGACCCTACGAGCAGTACTTC. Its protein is CASSDRGGPYEQYF.

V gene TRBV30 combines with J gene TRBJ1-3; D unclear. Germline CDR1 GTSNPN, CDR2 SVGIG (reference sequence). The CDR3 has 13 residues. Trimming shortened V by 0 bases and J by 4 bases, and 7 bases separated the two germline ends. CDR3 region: CAWSVLTGNTIYF. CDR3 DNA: TGTGCCTGGAGTGTTCTAACCGGAAACACCATATATTTT. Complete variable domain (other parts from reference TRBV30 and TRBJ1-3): SQTIHQWPATLVQPVGSPLSLECTVEGTSNPNLYWYRQAAGRGLQLLFYSVGIGQISSEVPQNLSASRPQDRQFILSSKKLLLSDSGFYLCAWSVLTGNTIYFGEGSWLTVV.

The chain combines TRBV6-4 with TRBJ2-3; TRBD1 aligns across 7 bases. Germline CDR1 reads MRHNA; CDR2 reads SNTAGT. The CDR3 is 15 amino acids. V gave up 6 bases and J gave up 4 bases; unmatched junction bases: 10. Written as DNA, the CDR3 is TGTGCCAGCAGCGCCGCAGGGGGTATCGCAGATACGCAGTATTTT. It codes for CASSAAGGIADTQYF.

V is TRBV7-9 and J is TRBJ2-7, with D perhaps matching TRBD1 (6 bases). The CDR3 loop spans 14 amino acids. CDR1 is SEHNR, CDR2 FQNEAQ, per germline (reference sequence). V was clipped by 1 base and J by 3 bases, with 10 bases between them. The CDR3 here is CASSLGGTYYEQYF. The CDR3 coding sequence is TGTGCCAGCAGCTTAGGTGGGACATACTACGAGCAGTACTTC.

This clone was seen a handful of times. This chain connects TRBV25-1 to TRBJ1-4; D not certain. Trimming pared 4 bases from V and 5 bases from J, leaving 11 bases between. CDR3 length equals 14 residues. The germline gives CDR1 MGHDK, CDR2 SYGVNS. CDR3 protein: CASSGGSRNEKLFF. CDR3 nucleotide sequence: TGTGCCAGCAGTGGCGGGTCGAGGAATGAAAAACTGTTTTTT.